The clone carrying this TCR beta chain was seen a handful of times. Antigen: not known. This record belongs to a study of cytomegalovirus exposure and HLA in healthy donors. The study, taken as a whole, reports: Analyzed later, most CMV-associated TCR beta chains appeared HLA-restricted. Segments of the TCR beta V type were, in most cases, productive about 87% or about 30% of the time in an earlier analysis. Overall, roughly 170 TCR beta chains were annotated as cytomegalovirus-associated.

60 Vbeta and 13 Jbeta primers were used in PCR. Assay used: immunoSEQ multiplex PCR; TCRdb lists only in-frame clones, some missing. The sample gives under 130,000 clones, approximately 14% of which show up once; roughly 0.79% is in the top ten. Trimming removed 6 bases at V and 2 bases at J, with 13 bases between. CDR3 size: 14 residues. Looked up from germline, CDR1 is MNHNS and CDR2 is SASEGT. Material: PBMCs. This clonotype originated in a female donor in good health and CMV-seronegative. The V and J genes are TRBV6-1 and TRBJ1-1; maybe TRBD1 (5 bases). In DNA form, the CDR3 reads TGTGCCAGCAGAGGGGTACTGGGCAACACTGAAGCTTTCTTT. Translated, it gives CASRGVLGNTEAFF.